This T cell receptor beta chain was profiled in a study of blood T cell repertoires in COVID-19. Study as a whole: Spain, Italy and the United States supplied samples that represented acute and convalescent COVID-19. From T cells, B-cell-depleted T cells, or PBMCs came the material, which was cDNA or gDNA.

In the original analysis: Amplification from reference gene primers served as the basis for estimated nucleated cell counts. The assay was immunoSEQ multiplex PCR, and TCRdb's table has in-frame clones only and misses some. That table supplies the V and J calls and clone size; D and trimming were determined from the DNA. The sample yields tens of thousands of clones, roughly 71% seen once. The CDR3 covers 15 residues. Germline CDR1 reads GTSNPN; CDR2 reads SVGIG (reference sequence). With 0 bases clipped from V and 7 bases from J, the junction kept 8 bases outside the gene matches. In this sample, this clone turned up once.

Sequenced material: peripheral blood. This clonotype originated in a human donor in a cohort sampled during active COVID-19. The chain links TRBV30 to TRBJ1-5; 8 bases line up with TRBD1. CDR3 protein: CAWSVQDRASQPQHF. The DNA of the CDR3 is TGTGCCTGGAGTGTTCAGGACAGGGCGAGCCAGCCCCAGCATTTT. The variable domain in full, with the rest retrieved from reference TRBV30 and TRBJ1-5, is SQTIHQWPATLVQPVGSPLSLECTVEGTSNPNLYWYRQAAGRGLQLLFYSVGIGQISSEVPQNLSASRPQDRQFILSSKKLLLSDSGFYLCAWSVQDRASQPQHFGDGTRLSIL.